This TCR beta chain was profiled in a study of regulatory T cells in long-lasting Graves disease. Regarding time point: persistent/refractory GD, antithyroid drugs over 5 years with positive TRAb. The TCR library used RNA extracted from PBMCs. According to the study, TCR beta libraries were built with iRepertoire HTBI primers and CDR3-region Arm-PCR. A single record per CDR3 protein comes from TCRdb applying MiXCR to the multiplex PCR reads. The sample records over 650,000 distinct CDR3 sequences, approximately 29% being singletons. This specimen was peripheral blood mononuclear cells (PBMCs), taken when the disease was refractory, from a patient treated with antithyroid drugs. This TCR came from a female donor with Graves disease.

CDR3 protein: CASSQRGTDTYEQYF. CDR3 bases: TGTGCCAGCAGCCAAAGGGGGACCGATACCTACGAGCAGTACTTC. The V call is TRBV3-1, the J call TRBJ2-7; D may be TRBD1 (6 bases). The CDR3 has 15 residues. Trimming removed 2 bases at V and 2 bases at J, with 13 bases between. The V gene's germline CDR1 is LGHDT and CDR2 YNNKEL (reference sequence).